These T cell receptor beta chains were read from a single sample in a study of cytomegalovirus exposure and HLA in healthy donors. Some clones are missing from TCRdb's copy, which holds only in-frame ones; the method was immunoSEQ multiplex PCR. In total, the table holds 85,000 to 90,000 clones. The source material was PBMCs. All receptors derive from a middle-aged man in good health and CMV-seropositive. CDR3s include the opening cysteine and the closing phenylalanine or tryptophan. D genes are given only for firm matches. The size field is filled for only some rows; it gives once, few, many or a size class.

j_gene: TRBJ1-4
abundance: .
v_gene: TRBV18
d_gene: .
CDR3aa: CASSLSSGATNEKLFF
CDR3nt: TGTGCCAGCTCACTTTCCTCAGGGGCCACTAATGAAAAACTGTTTTTT

j_gene: TRBJ2-3
abundance: .
v_gene: TRBV4-3
d_gene: TRBD1
CDR3aa: CASSRRQGGRTDTQYF
CDR3nt: TGCGCCAGCAGCCGAAGACAGGGGGGAAGGACAGATACGCAGTATTTT

j_gene: TRBJ1-1
abundance: .
v_gene: TRBV6-6
d_gene: .
CDR3aa: CASSYRTQNTEAFF
CDR3nt: TGTGCCAGCAGTTACCGGACACAGAACACTGAAGCTTTCTTT

j_gene: TRBJ2-3
abundance: .
v_gene: TRBV2
d_gene: TRBD2
CDR3aa: CASSEGLAGVADTQYF
CDR3nt: TGTGCCAGCAGTGAAGGCCTAGCGGGGGTGGCAGATACGCAGTATTTT

j_gene: TRBJ2-3
abundance: .
v_gene: TRBV30
d_gene: .
CDR3aa: CAWSFLDTQYF
CDR3nt: TGTGCCTGGAGCTTCTTGGATACGCAGTATTTT

j_gene: TRBJ2-1
abundance: .
v_gene: TRBV15
d_gene: TRBD2
CDR3aa: CATSRDLAGVGNEQFF
CDR3nt: TGTGCCACCAGCAGAGATCTCGCGGGAGTTGGCAATGAGCAGTTCTTC

j_gene: TRBJ2-1
abundance: .
v_gene: TRBV4-3
d_gene: TRBD2
CDR3aa: CASSQDDSGNRYEQFF
CDR3nt: TGCGCCAGCAGCCAAGATGATAGCGGGAATAGGTATGAGCAGTTCTTC

j_gene: TRBJ2-1
abundance: medium-sized
v_gene: TRBV4-2
d_gene: TRBD2
CDR3aa: CASSQDREGSYNEQFF
CDR3nt: TGTGCCAGCAGCCAAGACCGGGAGGGCTCCTACAATGAGCAGTTCTTC

j_gene: TRBJ2-3
abundance: .
v_gene: TRBV4-3
d_gene: .
CDR3aa: CASSVGSGSDTQYF
CDR3nt: TGCGCCAGCAGCGTAGGGAGTGGTTCGGATACGCAGTATTTT

j_gene: TRBJ2-7
abundance: .
v_gene: TRBV7-3
d_gene: .
CDR3aa: CASSLEASPAYEQYF
CDR3nt: TGTGCCAGCAGCTTAGAGGCTAGCCCCGCCTACGAGCAGTACTTC

j_gene: TRBJ2-5
abundance: .
v_gene: TRBV7-7
d_gene: TRBD2
CDR3aa: CASSPGLGGQETQYF
CDR3nt: TGTGCTAGCAGTCCGGGACTAGGAGGTCAAGAGACCCAGTACTTC

j_gene: TRBJ2-3
abundance: .
v_gene: TRBV19
d_gene: TRBD1
CDR3aa: CASNPTGKGTDTQYF
CDR3nt: TGTGCCAGTAACCCGACAGGGAAGGGGACAGATACGCAGTATTTT

j_gene: TRBJ2-3
abundance: .
v_gene: TRBV5-1
d_gene: TRBD2
CDR3aa: CASSLGAGGPRDTQYF
CDR3nt: TGCGCCAGCAGCTTGGGTGCGGGAGGGCCTAGAGATACGCAGTATTTT

j_gene: TRBJ2-5
abundance: .
v_gene: TRBV5-1
d_gene: .
CDR3aa: CASNPGPGGGQTQYF
CDR3nt: TGCGCCAGCAACCCGGGGCCTGGGGGGGGACAAACCCAGTACTTC

j_gene: TRBJ1-1
abundance: .
v_gene: TRBV6-5
d_gene: TRBD1
CDR3aa: CASSYKGAVTEAFF
CDR3nt: TGTGCCAGCAGTTACAAGGGGGCGGTCACTGAAGCTTTCTTT

j_gene: TRBJ2-7
abundance: .
v_gene: TRBV19
d_gene: TRBD2
CDR3aa: CASSSAGESAYEQYF
CDR3nt: TGTGCCAGTAGTTCTGCGGGGGAGTCGGCCTACGAGCAGTACTTC

j_gene: TRBJ1-2
abundance: .
v_gene: TRBV4-1
d_gene: .
CDR3aa: CASTPSGVSGLLGYTF
CDR3nt: TGCGCCAGCACCCCCAGCGGAGTATCAGGCCTCCTTGGCTACACCTTC

j_gene: TRBJ1-1
abundance: .
v_gene: TRBV20-1
d_gene: .
CDR3aa: CSAPGQIEAFF
CDR3nt: TGCAGTGCCCCCGGACAGATTGAAGCTTTCTTT

j_gene: TRBJ2-1
abundance: .
v_gene: TRBV4-1
d_gene: TRBD2
CDR3aa: CASSQEGGSYYNEQFF
CDR3nt: TGCGCCAGCAGCCAAGAGGGCGGGAGTTACTACAATGAGCAGTTCTTC

j_gene: TRBJ2-7
abundance: .
v_gene: TRBV6-4
d_gene: TRBD2
CDR3aa: CASSEKVAGGKYEQYF
CDR3nt: TGTGCCAGCAGTGAAAAGGTCGCGGGAGGGAAGTACGAGCAGTACTTC

j_gene: TRBJ1-4
abundance: .
v_gene: TRBV4-3
d_gene: .
CDR3aa: CASSPGGGRQEKLFF
CDR3nt: TGCGCCAGCAGCCCCGGGGGGGGTCGGCAAGAAAAACTGTTTTTT

j_gene: TRBJ1-2
abundance: .
v_gene: TRBV28
d_gene: TRBD1
CDR3aa: CASSPRGQGAGGYTF
CDR3nt: TGTGCCAGCAGCCCGAGGGGACAGGGGGCCGGAGGCTACACCTTC

j_gene: TRBJ2-2
abundance: .
v_gene: TRBV9
d_gene: .
CDR3aa: CASDRPNTGELFF
CDR3nt: TGTGCCAGTGACAGACCGAACACCGGGGAGCTGTTTTTT

j_gene: TRBJ1-4
abundance: .
v_gene: TRBV6-5
d_gene: TRBD1
CDR3aa: CASSTRGPNEKLFF
CDR3nt: TGTGCCAGCAGTACCAGGGGGCCGAATGAAAAACTGTTTTTT

j_gene: TRBJ2-5
abundance: .
v_gene: TRBV29-1
d_gene: .
CDR3aa: CSVRLGSETQYF
CDR3nt: TGCAGCGTGCGACTAGGTAGTGAGACCCAGTACTTC

j_gene: TRBJ2-2
abundance: .
v_gene: TRBV4-1
d_gene: TRBD2
CDR3aa: CASSPGLAAPTGELFF
CDR3nt: TGCGCCAGCAGCCCGGGACTAGCGGCCCCCACCGGGGAGCTGTTTTTT

j_gene: TRBJ2-1
abundance: .
v_gene: TRBV27
d_gene: TRBD2
CDR3aa: CASSLRRGLERRTSGSDEQFF
CDR3nt: TGTGCCAGCAGTTTAAGGCGGGGCCTAGAGCGGCGGACTAGCGGGAGTGATGAGCAGTTCTTC

j_gene: TRBJ2-7
abundance: .
v_gene: TRBV4-2
d_gene: TRBD1
CDR3aa: CASSQGQGSSSYEQYF
CDR3nt: TGTGCCAGCAGCCAGGGACAGGGTTCGAGCTCCTACGAGCAGTACTTC

j_gene: TRBJ2-7
abundance: .
v_gene: TRBV5-1
d_gene: .
CDR3aa: CASSPRQASYEQYF
CDR3nt: TGCGCCAGCAGCCCCCGACAAGCAAGCTACGAGCAGTACTTC

j_gene: TRBJ2-1
abundance: .
v_gene: TRBV21-1
d_gene: .
CDR3aa: CASSKNPGEGNEQFF
CDR3nt: TGTGCCAGCAGCAAGAATCCAGGGGAGGGCAATGAGCAGTTCTTC

j_gene: TRBJ1-2
abundance: .
v_gene: TRBV15
d_gene: TRBD1
CDR3aa: CATSRALPGQGSYGYTF
CDR3nt: TGTGCCACCAGCAGAGCCCTTCCGGGACAGGGTTCTTATGGCTACACCTTC

j_gene: TRBJ2-5
abundance: .
v_gene: TRBV30
d_gene: .
CDR3aa: CAWSIQGMETQYF
CDR3nt: TGTGCCTGGAGTATACAGGGCATGGAGACCCAGTACTTC

j_gene: TRBJ2-7
abundance: .
v_gene: TRBV2
d_gene: TRBD1
CDR3aa: CASRGGTGTYEQYF
CDR3nt: TGTGCCAGCAGGGGTGGGACAGGGACCTACGAGCAGTACTTC

j_gene: TRBJ1-1
abundance: .
v_gene: TRBV5-8
d_gene: .
CDR3aa: CASSLWPNTEAFF
CDR3nt: TGTGCCAGCAGCTTGTGGCCGAACACTGAAGCTTTCTTT

j_gene: TRBJ1-1
abundance: .
v_gene: TRBV5-1
d_gene: TRBD1
CDR3aa: CASSLQRTGETEAFF
CDR3nt: TGCGCCAGCAGCTTGCAAAGGACAGGCGAGACTGAAGCTTTCTTT

j_gene: TRBJ2-7
abundance: .
v_gene: TRBV10-3
d_gene: .
CDR3aa: CAISSRDIFTYEQYF
CDR3nt: TGTGCCATCAGCTCCAGGGACATCTTTACCTACGAGCAGTACTTC

j_gene: TRBJ2-7
abundance: .
v_gene: TRBV7-9
d_gene: TRBD2
CDR3aa: CASSLPPAGVREQYF
CDR3nt: TGTGCCAGCAGCTTGCCCCCAGCGGGAGTGAGAGAGCAGTACTTC

j_gene: TRBJ2-1
abundance: .
v_gene: TRBV14
d_gene: TRBD2
CDR3aa: CASSPGTSGNNEQFF
CDR3nt: TGTGCCAGCAGCCCTGGGACTAGCGGGAACAATGAGCAGTTCTTC

j_gene: TRBJ1-2
abundance: .
v_gene: TRBV5-1
d_gene: .
CDR3aa: CASSVDSNYGYTF
CDR3nt: TGCGCCAGCAGCGTGGACAGCAACTATGGCTACACCTTC